The 27 T cell receptor beta chains below come from one sample, sequenced in a study of T cells after yellow fever vaccination. A single record per CDR3 protein comes from TCRdb applying MiXCR to the 5' RACE reads. The data show some 500,000 distinct CDR3 sequences, with 13% seen just once and over 13% held by the top ten. This specimen consisted of PBMCs, obtained on the day of the yellow fever booster vaccination. Source of these receptors: a man younger than 40 who received the YFV17D yellow fever vaccine.

For the CDR3, the DNA is TGCAGTGCTAGTGCGGGAACGGAGACCCAGTACTTC. Translating it yields CSASAGTETQYF. The chain carries TRBV20-1 and TRBJ2-5; perhaps TRBD2 as D (6 bases). The CDR3 runs to 12 residues. V lost 3 bases, J lost 5 bases, and 10 bases lay in between. Germline lookup yields CDR1 DFQATT and CDR2 SNEGSKA (reference sequence).

This clonotype showed up just a few times. V gene TRBV7-9 combines with J gene TRBJ2-7, with 8 bases aligning to TRBD1. CDR3 size: 15 residues. The junction had 9 bases not matched to a gene; V was cut back by 5 bases and J by 3 bases. The germline CDR1 and CDR2 sequences are SEHNR and FQNEAQ (reference sequence). CDR3: CASSHRVRGLYEQYF. The DNA of the CDR3 is TGTGCCAGCAGCCACCGAGTCAGGGGGCTCTACGAGCAGTACTTC.

This clonotype was counted only a few times. This chain connects TRBV5-6 to TRBJ1-1, with 7 bases matching TRBD1. CDR3 size: 14 residues. With 7 bases clipped from V and 5 bases from J, the junction kept 11 bases outside the gene matches. Germline assignment: CDR1 SGHDT and CDR2 YYEEEE. The CDR3 loop is CASHGEGAKTEAFF. CDR3 nucleotides: TGTGCCAGCCACGGGGAGGGGGCAAAGACTGAAGCTTTCTTT.

The sample holds a few counts of this clonotype. CDR3 DNA sequence: TGCGGTTCGTTGGGGGGGAACACTGAAGCTTTCTTT. It codes for CGSLGGNTEAFF. The J gene is TRBJ1-1, the V gene TRBV29-1; TRBD1 is a possible D gene (5 bases). The CDR3 covers 12 residues. Germline V lookup: CDR1 SQVTM, CDR2 ANQGSEA.

V is TRBV6-2 or TRBV6-3 and J is TRBJ1-1; no reliable D call. Trimming took off 2 bases at V and 1 base at J, with 11 bases between the two ends. This CDR3 region has 15 residues. Germline V gene data show CDR1 as MNHEY and CDR2 as SVGEGT. The DNA for the CDR3 is TGTGCCAGCAGTTACGGGCGGGCAGAGAACACTGAAGCTTTCTTT. Translation gives CASSYGRAENTEAFF.

This clonotype was detected only a few times. This chain connects TRBV6-1 to TRBJ2-7; the D gene is possibly TRBD2 (5 bases). In germline, CDR1 is MNHNS, CDR2 SASEGT. Trimming took 7 bases from V and 3 from J, leaving 13 bases between them. This CDR3 spans 13 amino acids. The CDR3, as DNA: TGTGCCAGCAAATCCCCAGGACTCTACGAGCAGTACTTC. Its translation: CASKSPGLYEQYF.

This clonotype was seen more than once but under ten times. J is TRBJ2-2 and V is TRBV20-1, with 9 bases identical to TRBD2. The V and J ends lost 3 bases and 6 bases, in that order; junction bases with no gene match: 8. The CDR3 loop spans 15 amino acids. Germline V lookup: CDR1 DFQATT, CDR2 SNEGSKA (reference sequence). The CDR3 here is CSARESGRLSGELFF. CDR3 DNA sequence: TGCAGTGCTAGGGAGAGCGGGAGGTTGTCCGGGGAGCTGTTTTTT.

The table lists this clonotype with many counts. This chain uses TRBV9 with TRBJ2-5, with TRBD2 matching 11 bases. V shed 4 bases, J shed 3 bases, and the junction held 8 bases outside the gene matches. The CDR3 spans 16 residues. CDR1 is SGDLS and CDR2 is YYNGEE in the germline V gene. The CDR3, as DNA: TGTGCCAGCAGCCCTCTAGGGGGACTAGCGGAAGAGACCCAGTACTTC. Protein sequence: CASSPLGGLAEETQYF.

The V and J genes are TRBV12-3 or TRBV12-4 and TRBJ2-1, with D possibly TRBD2 on 6 matching bases. This CDR3 spans 12 amino acids. Trimming removed 7 bases at V and 6 bases at J, with 10 bases between. CDR3 residues: CASKGTGNEQFF. Here the CDR3 DNA reads TGTGCCAGCAAGGGGACTGGCAATGAGCAGTTCTTC.

The J gene is TRBJ1-1, the V gene TRBV7-2, with 8 bases matching TRBD1. The ends lost 5 bases at V and 5 bases at J; junction bases unmatched: 7. The CDR3 consists of 14 residues. The germline CDR1 and CDR2 sequences are SGHTA and FQGNSA. CDR3 sequence: CASSQFRGRTEAFF. DNA for the CDR3: TGTGCCAGCAGCCAATTCAGGGGGCGGACTGAAGCTTTCTTT.

This clonotype was seen only a few times. V gene TRBV4-1 combines with J gene TRBJ1-1; TRBD1 aligns across 9 bases. The trim removed 6 bases at V and 11 bases at J, leaving 13 bases unmatched. CDR3 length equals 14 residues. Germline CDR1 and CDR2: MGHRA and YSYEKL. CDR3 amino acids: CASSQPGQGSRAFF. The DNA of the CDR3 is TGCGCCAGCAGTCAACCGGGACAGGGATCGCGGGCTTTCTTT.

This rearrangement joins TRBV20-1 to TRBJ2-7; the D is unclear. The CDR3 consists of 11 residues. V lost 3 bases and J lost 5, with 8 bases in between. Germline CDR1 DFQATT, CDR2 SNEGSKA (reference sequence). CDR3 residues: CSARGFDEQYF. CDR3 DNA sequence: TGCAGTGCTAGGGGATTCGACGAGCAGTACTTC.

This clonotype was detected only a few times. In DNA form, the CDR3 reads TGTGCCAGCTCACTAAAGGAAACTGAAGCTTTCTTT. It codes for CASSLKETEAFF. The J gene is TRBJ1-1, the V gene TRBV18; no firm D call. The CDR3 is 12 amino acids. Germline values: CDR1 KGHSH, CDR2 LQKENI. V lost 4 bases to trimming and J lost 5 bases, with 8 bases between them.

V and J are TRBV20-1 and TRBJ2-7, with TRBD1 identical over 7 bases. Germline-derived CDR1 and CDR2 are DFQATT and SNEGSKA (reference sequence). The CDR3 contains 13 residues. V dropped 6 bases and J dropped 2; count of bases not matched to a gene: 7. The CDR3 DNA sequence: TGCAGTGCGGTCGGACAGGTTACCTACGAGCAGTACTTC. This translates into CSAVGQVTYEQYF.

This clonotype was observed a handful of times. The rearrangement uses TRBV25-1 and TRBJ2-3; D is perhaps TRBD2 (6 bases). This CDR3 spans 16 amino acids. The V gene's germline CDR1 is MGHDK and CDR2 SYGVNS. V lost 6 bases and J 4 bases, leaving 20 bases between the germline ends. The CDR3 loop reads CASRASGLPRPDTQYF. CDR3 bases: TGTGCCAGCAGGGCCTCTGGACTACCCCGTCCAGATACGCAGTATTTT.

This clonotype occurred a few times. The gene calls are TRBV10-2 and TRBJ2-5; the match to TRBD1 covers 11 bases. J gave up 3 bases and V 6 bases, and 9 bases lay outside the gene matches. The germline CDR1 and CDR2 sequences are WSHSY and SAAADI. This CDR3 comprises 16 residues. As DNA, the CDR3 is TGCGCCAGCAGCGTTGGGACAGGGGGAGTGGAAGAGACCCAGTACTTC. Its protein product is CASSVGTGGVEETQYF.

This chain connects TRBV5-1 to TRBJ2-5, with unresolved D. CDR3 length: 15 residues. V dropped 3 bases and J dropped 1 base, with 13 bases sitting between them. Germline-derived CDR1 and CDR2 are SGHRS and YFSETQ. The CDR3 bases are TGCGCCAGCAGCTGGTCCGGAACCCTCCAAGAGACCCAGTACTTC. This sequence encodes CASSWSGTLQETQYF. The full variable domain, its missing parts supplied by reference TRBV5-1 and TRBJ2-5, is KAGVTQTPRYLIKTRGQQVTLSCSPISGHRSVSWYQQTPGQGLQFLFEYFSETQRNKGNFPGRFSGRQFSNSRSEMNVSTLELGDSALYLCASSWSGTLQETQYFGPGTRLLVL.

This clonotype came up a few times. The chain combines TRBV20-1 with TRBJ2-4; no clear D gene. Per the germline V gene, CDR1 is DFQATT and CDR2 is SNEGSKA (reference sequence). This CDR3 is 13 amino acids long. Trimming took 6 bases from V and 0 from J, leaving 9 bases between them. The CDR3: CSAVLLAKNIQYF. Here the CDR3 DNA reads TGCAGTGCAGTTCTTTTAGCCAAAAACATTCAGTACTTC.

This clonotype was seen a few times. The J gene is TRBJ2-7, the V gene TRBV15; 8 nucleotides line up with TRBD1. Germline assignment: CDR1 LNHNV and CDR2 YYDKDF (reference sequence). CDR3 size: 15 residues. The ends lost 0 bases at V and 5 bases at J; junction bases unmatched: 6. The CDR3 here is CATSRDRTGSNEQYF. The CDR3 DNA reads as TGTGCCACCAGCAGAGATCGGACAGGGAGCAACGAGCAGTACTTC. The full variable domain, with the rest looked up from reference TRBV15 and TRBJ2-7, is DAMVIQNPRYQVTQFGKPVTLSCSQTLNHNVMYWYQQKSSQAPKLLFHYYDKDFNNEADTPDNFQSRRPNTSFCFLDIRSPGLGDTAMYLCATSRDRTGSNEQYFGPGTRLTVT.

This clonotype has only a few counts. The chain couples TRBV28 to TRBJ1-2; TRBD1 is a possible D gene (6 bases). CDR3 length equals 13 residues. The germline V gene encodes CDR1 MDHEN and CDR2 SYDVKM. The V and J ends lost 7 bases and 4 bases respectively, with 13 bases between them. The chain's CDR3 is CASTPTGSYGYTF. CDR3 in DNA: TGTGCCAGCACCCCGACAGGTTCCTATGGCTACACCTTC.

The chain carries TRBV18 and TRBJ2-7, with TRBD2 matching over 8 bases. CDR1 and CDR2 from the germline V gene are KGHSH and LQKENI. With 0 bases clipped from V and 4 bases from J, the junction kept 8 bases outside the gene matches. The CDR3 contains 16 residues. The CDR3 loop reads CASSPPGDEREYEQYF. The CDR3 coding sequence is TGTGCCAGCTCACCACCTGGAGACGAGCGGGAGTACGAGCAGTACTTC.

The chain recombines TRBV9 with TRBJ2-5; 7 nucleotides match TRBD1. The CDR3 spans 15 residues. CDR1 is SGDLS, CDR2 YYNGEE, per germline. V trimming: 3 bases; J trimming: 3 bases; junction bases outside the gene matches: 8. The CDR3 reads CASSAWDRPEETQYF. The CDR3 DNA follows: TGTGCCAGCAGCGCTTGGGACAGACCTGAAGAGACCCAGTACTTC.

The chain is built from TRBV18 and TRBJ2-1; no reliable D call. Germline CDR1 reads KGHSH; CDR2 reads LQKENI. This CDR3 region has 15 residues. The V end was cut by 0 bases, the J end by 8 bases, with 14 bases between. Here the CDR3 reads CASSPPSQVYYEQFF. In DNA, the CDR3 is TGTGCCAGCTCACCACCGTCTCAGGTGTATTATGAGCAGTTCTTC.

CDR3 sequence (DNA): TGTGCCAGCAGTCGAGGGATCGAGCAGTACTTC. It translates to CASSRGIEQYF. The genes are TRBV28 and TRBJ2-7; tentatively, D is TRBD2 (5 bases). The CDR3 is 11 amino acids. With 5 bases removed from V and 6 bases from J, the gap between germline ends came to 8 bases. CDR1 and CDR2 from the germline V gene are MDHEN and SYDVKM.

In this sample, this clonotype turned up a few times. The chain is built from TRBV25-1 and TRBJ2-3, with D tentatively TRBD2 (6 bases). The CDR3 runs 14 residues. CDR1 and CDR2 (germline): MGHDK, SYGVNS. V lost 4 bases and J lost 7, with 15 bases in between. In DNA, the CDR3 is TGTGCCAGCAGTGGATTCCGCGGGGATAATACGCAGTATTTT. Translated, it gives CASSGFRGDNTQYF.

The chain couples TRBV12-3 or TRBV12-4 to TRBJ2-1, with D uncertain. The length of the CDR3 is 14 residues. V was clipped by 6 bases and J by 9 bases, with 18 bases between them. In DNA form, the CDR3 reads TGTGCCAGCAGCCCATTCGGATCCCCGAGTGAGCAGTTCTTC. As protein: CASSPFGSPSEQFF.

In this sample, this clonotype turned up a few times. The CDR3 here is CASSQMRAGIFNTGELFF. In nucleotides, the CDR3 is TGCGCCAGCAGCCAAATGAGGGCAGGGATCTTCAACACCGGGGAGCTGTTTTTT. The chain combines TRBV4-1 with TRBJ2-2; the D call may be TRBD1 or TRBD2 (5 bases each). CDR1 is MGHRA, CDR2 YSYEKL, per germline. With 2 bases removed from V and 2 bases from J, the gap between germline ends came to 18 bases. The CDR3 is 18 residues long.